This T cell receptor beta chain was obtained from a study of CD8 T cells in ankylosing spondylitis. Study results and caveats: There was a TCR beta motif, made of fewer than 10 highly homologous variants, that appeared characteristic of ankylosing spondylitis blood. Researchers reportedly found disease-linked clones significantly enriched in matched ankylosing spondylitis synovial fluid.

The TCR beta libraries were generated through quantitative 5'-RACE incorporating molecular barcodes. TCRdb analysed the 5' RACE reads with MiXCR anew, one entry per CDR3 protein. The table has 150,000 or so distinct CDR3 sequences, 11% seen once. A remark on this clonotype: Its target is not known. A much larger clone lies one base from this, so it may be a read error.

This CDR3 comprises 14 residues. Germline V lookup: CDR1 LGHDT, CDR2 YNNKEL (reference sequence). Source material: blood, either unsorted or a sorted T cell fraction (not recorded which). The genes are TRBV3-1 and TRBJ2-1; the D is unclear. The receptor's source is a male donor with ankylosing spondylitis or in good health (not recorded which). The CDR3 reads CASSHGGSYNAQFF. Written as DNA, the CDR3 is TGTGCCAGCAGCCATGGCGGCTCCTACAATGCGCAGTTCTTC.